The 32 T cell receptor beta chains below come from one sample, sequenced in a study of OX40 agonist ivuxolimab in advanced cancers. Sequenced by immunoSEQ multiplex PCR; TCRdb stores in-frame clones only, minus some. The table shows approximately 45,000 clones, with around 86% occurring only once. The sample here was CD4+ or CD8+ T cells sorted from blood, taken in a trial of the OX40 agonist ivuxolimab. Receptor source: an adult with an advanced solid tumor such as melanoma, head and neck, liver or kidney cancer.

The rearrangement joins TRBV7-9 to TRBJ2-1; D is perhaps TRBD1 or TRBD2 (7 bases each). The CDR3 consists of 16 residues. Germline V CDR1 and CDR2: SEHNR, FQNEAQ (reference sequence). V was cut by 5 bases and J by 5 bases, with 19 bases left in between. Here the CDR3 reads CASSHPGGGPHNEQFF. DNA of the CDR3: TGTGCCAGCAGCCACCCAGGGGGGGGGCCTCACAATGAGCAGTTCTTC. The full variable domain, with the rest looked up from reference TRBV7-9 and TRBJ2-1, is DTGVSQNPRHKITKRGQNVTFRCDPISEHNRLYWYRQTLGQGPEFLTYFQNEAQLEKSRLLSDRFSAERPKGSFSTLEIQRTEQGDSAMYLCASSHPGGGPHNEQFFGPGTRLTVL.

CDR3 nucleotides: TGCGCCAGCAGCCAAGTTCCAGGGGGGAATAGCAATCAGCCCCAGCATTTT. Its translation: CASSQVPGGNSNQPQHF. V gene TRBV4-1 combines with J gene TRBJ1-5; 7 bases map to TRBD1. This CDR3 region has 17 residues. The germline V gene encodes CDR1 MGHRA and CDR2 YSYEKL. Germline trimming cut 1 base from V and 0 bases from J; bases unmatched to any gene: 6.

This chain uses TRBV7-2 with TRBJ1-2; no firm D call. From germline, CDR1 is SGHTA and CDR2 FQGNSA. V was pared by 1 base and J by 7 bases, with 10 bases between. The CDR3 runs 13 residues. The CDR3 sequence is CASSLVGSGGYTF. In nucleotides, the CDR3 is TGTGCCAGCAGCTTAGTAGGGAGTGGTGGCTACACCTTC.

This sequence joins TRBV13 and TRBJ2-3, with D perhaps matching TRBD1 (6 bases). Between the trimmed V and J ends, which lost 4 bases and 5 bases, there was a span of 22 bases. Germline values: CDR1 PRHDT, CDR2 FYEKMQ (reference sequence). CDR3 size: 17 residues. CDR3 DNA sequence: TGTGCCAGCAGCTCCCCTTCGGTGGCAGGGGATGAAGATACGCAGTATTTT. The encoded protein is CASSSPSVAGDEDTQYF. Based on the CDR3 plus reference TRBV13 and TRBJ2-3, the full variable domain is AAGVIQSPRHLIKEKRETATLKCYPIPRHDTVYWYQQGPGQDPQFLISFYEKMQSDKGSIPDRFSAQQFSDYHSELNMSSLELGDSALYFCASSSPSVAGDEDTQYFGPGTRLTVL.

The chain carries TRBV6-6 and TRBJ2-5; 9 bases line up with TRBD1. V dropped 4 bases and J dropped 5; count of bases not matched to a gene: 5. Germline CDR1 is MNHNY and CDR2 is SVGAGI (reference sequence). This CDR3 spans 14 amino acids. CDR3 nucleotide sequence: TGTGCCAGCAGTTTCACAGGGGGCAGCGAGACCCAGTACTTC. This gives the protein CASSFTGGSETQYF.

V and J are TRBV4-1 and TRBJ1-1; D is possibly TRBD1 (5 bases). CDR1 is MGHRA, CDR2 YSYEKL, per germline. The CDR3 spans 11 residues. Deletions cut 4 bases from V and 9 bases from J, with 9 bases between. CDR3 in amino acids: CASSLGAKAFF. In nucleotides, the CDR3 is TGCGCCAGCAGCCTCGGGGCGAAAGCTTTCTTT.

The CDR3 nucleotides are TGTGCCAGCAGTGAAGGGCTGGCCCCAGTCTCTGGAAACACCATATATTTT. This gives the protein CASSEGLAPVSGNTIYF. The V and J genes are TRBV6-1 and TRBJ1-3; no definite D call. CDR3 length: 17 amino acids. Germline V CDR1 and CDR2: MNHNS, SASEGT. With 1 base removed from V and 0 bases from J, the gap between germline ends came to 13 bases.

This clone was counted a few times. The chain combines TRBV9 with TRBJ1-1; TRBD1 agrees at 7 bases. Trimming cost V 3 bases and J 1 base; bases outside gene matches: 6. Germline CDR1 reads SGDLS; CDR2 reads YYNGEE. There are 15 residues in the CDR3. CDR3 amino acids: CASSARQGQNTEAFF. The CDR3, as DNA: TGTGCCAGCAGCGCCAGACAGGGCCAGAACACTGAAGCTTTCTTT.

Only one count was recorded for this clone. The chain is built from TRBV6-5 and TRBJ2-2, with unresolved D. Trimming removed 0 bases at V and 3 bases at J, with 2 bases between. The CDR3 contains 13 residues. Germline V lookup: CDR1 MNHEY, CDR2 SVGAGI. The CDR3 bases are TGTGCCAGCAGTTACTCATACACCGGGGAGCTGTTTTTT. Translating gives CASSYSYTGELFF.

The J gene is TRBJ1-3, the V gene TRBV7-9; D ambiguous. The CDR3 totals 14 residues. Germline V gene lookup returns CDR1 SEHNR and CDR2 FQNEAQ (reference sequence). V lost 1 base and J 2 bases, leaving 6 bases between the germline ends. This chain's CDR3 is CASSLDGAGNTIYF. CDR3 in DNA: TGTGCCAGCAGCTTAGATGGTGCTGGAAACACCATATATTTT.

The chain combines TRBV21-1 with TRBJ1-2; TRBD1, the table's D call, lacks a check against the DNA. TRBV21-1 is a pseudogene segment. The CDR3 is 13 residues long. This CDR3 is CASSKDKWDGYTF. The CDR3 coding sequence is TGTGCCAGCAGCAAGGACAAGTGGGATGGCTACACCTTC.

This rearrangement joins TRBV4-1 to TRBJ1-5; weak D call: TRBD1 (5 bases). CDR1 is MGHRA and CDR2 is YSYEKL in the germline V gene. The CDR3 has 15 amino acids. The V and J ends lost 0 bases and 7 bases respectively, with 13 bases between them. The CDR3 loop reads CASSQERQGYQPQHF. CDR3 DNA sequence: TGCGCCAGCAGCCAAGAACGGCAGGGTTACCAGCCCCAGCATTTT.

This clone has more than one count but fewer than ten. The gene calls are TRBV5-5 and TRBJ2-3; D may correspond to TRBD1 or TRBD2 (5 bases each). Germline CDR1 reads SGHKS; CDR2 reads YYEKEE (reference sequence). The CDR3 sequence is 15 residues long. The germline V and J ends were trimmed by 2 bases and 1 base, with 11 bases remaining between them. CDR3 bases: TGTGCCAGCAGCTTAACTGGGACGGGCACAGATACGCAGTATTTT. Translating gives CASSLTGTGTDTQYF.

The CDR3 sequence: CASSLSRRANYGYTF. Written as DNA, the CDR3 is TGCGCCAGCAGCCTTAGTAGGAGAGCTAACTATGGCTACACCTTC. This chain joins TRBV4-1 and TRBJ1-2; no definite D call. V gave up 4 bases and J gave up 0 bases, with 12 bases separating them. Germline-derived CDR1 and CDR2 are MGHRA and YSYEKL. This CDR3 is built from 15 residues.

The J gene is TRBJ1-1, the V gene TRBV10-2; no reliable D call. Trimming removed 10 bases at V and 1 base at J, with 13 bases between. The CDR3 has 13 amino acids. Germline CDR1 reads WSHSY; CDR2 reads SAAADI. The CDR3 nucleotides are TGCGCCACCCAGACACCCGAGAACACTGAAGCTTTCTTT. Its translation is CATQTPENTEAFF.

V usage is TRBV6-5 and J usage is TRBJ2-7; 9 bases map to TRBD2. V lost 6 bases and J lost 0; bases outside the gene matches: 6. The CDR3 consists of 15 residues. The germline V gene has CDR1 MNHEY and CDR2 SVGAGI. CDR3 sequence (DNA): TGTGCCAGCAGGCCTTATAGCGGGAGCTCCTACGAGCAGTACTTC. This sequence encodes CASRPYSGSSYEQYF.

The chain uses TRBV5-4 and TRBJ1-1; a weak D match, TRBD1 (5 bases). The CDR3 runs to 11 residues. CDR1 and CDR2 from the germline V gene are SGHNT and YYREEE (reference sequence). V gave up 3 bases and J gave up 7 bases, with 7 bases separating them. The CDR3 loop reads CASSSTVEAFF. CDR3 nucleotide sequence: TGTGCCAGCAGCTCGACAGTTGAAGCTTTCTTT.

The chain has TRBV9 and TRBJ2-5; perhaps TRBD2 as D (6 bases). The CDR3 length is 17 residues. Germline CDR1 SGDLS, CDR2 YYNGEE. V lost 3 bases and J lost 5, with 23 bases in between. CDR3 sequence reads: CASSAPRDSPQWETQYF. CDR3 in DNA: TGTGCCAGCAGCGCCCCCCGGGACTCTCCCCAATGGGAGACCCAGTACTTC.

The rearrangement links TRBV28 to TRBJ1-4, with TRBD1 matching 7 bases. V was pared by 3 bases and J by 0 bases, with 7 bases of the junction left unmatched. The CDR3 loop spans 17 amino acids. Germline V gene lookup returns CDR1 MDHEN and CDR2 SYDVKM. The CDR3 reads CASSFRGFPPTNEKLFF. For the CDR3, the DNA is TGTGCCAGCAGTTTCAGGGGGTTTCCCCCAACTAATGAAAAACTGTTTTTT.

The chain has TRBV6-6 and TRBJ2-7, with TRBD1 matching over 8 bases. The CDR3 is 15 amino acids. CDR1 and CDR2 (germline): MNHNY, SVGAGI (reference sequence). Germline trimming cut 1 base from V and 0 bases from J; bases unmatched to any gene: 2. The CDR3, as DNA: TGTGCCAGCAGTTACTTTACAGGGGGCTCCTACGAGCAGTACTTC. Its protein product is CASSYFTGGSYEQYF.

The rearrangement links TRBV9 to TRBJ2-5, with a tentative D call TRBD2 (6 bases). The germline gives CDR1 SGDLS, CDR2 YYNGEE. The CDR3 consists of 14 residues. Deletions cut 0 bases from V and 0 bases from J, with 6 bases between. The CDR3 loop is CASSVGLDQETQYF. CDR3 nucleotide sequence: TGTGCCAGCAGCGTAGGACTAGACCAAGAGACCCAGTACTTC.

The chain combines TRBV27 with TRBJ1-1; the D gene is possibly TRBD1 (6 bases). The CDR3 loop spans 15 amino acids. Germline V CDR1 and CDR2: MNHEY, SMNVEV (reference sequence). V lost 5 bases to trimming and J lost 3 bases, with 16 bases between them. CDR3 sequence reads: CASSIGTLGDTEAFF. The CDR3 DNA follows: TGTGCCAGCAGTATCGGGACACTGGGGGACACTGAAGCTTTCTTT.

The chain carries TRBV2 and TRBJ2-2, with no clear D. This CDR3 has 14 amino acids. CDR1 is SNHLY, CDR2 FYNNEI, per germline. V lost 1 base and J 4 bases, leaving 7 bases between the germline ends. This CDR3 reads CASSEVVSTGELFF. CDR3 nucleotides: TGTGCCAGCAGTGAAGTGGTTTCCACCGGGGAGCTGTTTTTT.

This clone was counted a single time. CDR3 protein: CAWRFRDSSYNEQFF. Here the CDR3 DNA reads TGTGCCTGGAGATTTAGGGACTCCTCTTACAATGAGCAGTTCTTC. V is TRBV30 and J is TRBJ2-1; a possible D gene is TRBD2 (6 bases). Germline CDR1 GTSNPN, CDR2 SVGIG (reference sequence). The CDR3 spans 15 residues. The V and J ends lost 3 bases and 4 bases respectively, with 16 bases between them.

V gene TRBV7-2 combines with J gene TRBJ1-4, with unresolved D. Germline V gene lookup returns CDR1 SGHTA and CDR2 FQGNSA. This CDR3 is 17 amino acids long. Trimming took off 2 bases at V and 0 bases at J, with 13 bases between the two ends. This chain's CDR3 is CASSLRFDFATNEKLFF. For the CDR3, the DNA is TGTGCCAGCAGCTTACGGTTTGATTTTGCAACTAATGAAAAACTGTTTTTT.

V gene TRBV6-5 combines with J gene TRBJ1-2, with D possibly TRBD1 on 6 matching bases. The V and J ends lost 0 bases and 4 bases respectively, with 15 bases between them. The CDR3 totals 16 residues. Germline-derived CDR1 and CDR2 are MNHEY and SVGAGI. The CDR3 bases are TGTGCCAGCAGTTACTCCAACAGGGTATGGGGCTATGGCTACACCTTC. As protein: CASSYSNRVWGYGYTF.

This chain joins TRBV7-6 and TRBJ2-1, with D unresolved. The CDR3 spans 16 residues. From germline, CDR1 is SGHVS and CDR2 FNYEAQ. Trimming took off 4 bases at V and 0 bases at J, with 13 bases between the two ends. CDR3 coding DNA: TGTGCCAGCAGCTCCGGGCTCTACAGCTCCTACAATGAGCAGTTCTTC. It translates to CASSSGLYSSYNEQFF.

With respect to this clone: Within the sample, other DNA sequences also encode this same CDR3. The CDR3 bases are TGTGCCAGCAGCGTAGGGGGTAGCAATCAGCCCCAGCATTTT. Its translation: CASSVGGSNQPQHF. The genes are TRBV9 and TRBJ1-5; D gene ambiguous. The CDR3 length is 14 residues. V shed 0 bases and J shed 0 bases, with 4 bases lying between them. Germline CDR1 and CDR2: SGDLS and YYNGEE. The variable domain in full, completed from reference TRBV9 and TRBJ1-5, reads DSGVTQTPKHLITATGQRVTLRCSPRSGDLSVYWYQQSLDQGLQFLIQYYNGEERAKGNILERFSAQQFPDLHSELNLSSLELGDSALYFCASSVGGSNQPQHFGDGTRLSIL.

V is TRBV10-3 and J is TRBJ2-5; no clear D gene. The germline V and J ends were trimmed by 6 bases and 5 bases, with 16 bases remaining between them. Germline loops: CDR1 ENHRY, CDR2 SYGVKD. CDR3 length: 14 amino acids. CDR3 amino acids: CAIRDPLAGETQYF. The CDR3 DNA follows: TGTGCCATCAGGGACCCTCTGGCCGGGGAGACCCAGTACTTC.

The rearrangement joins TRBV5-4 to TRBJ1-2; TRBD1 agrees at 8 bases. V lost 4 bases, J lost 3 bases, and 8 bases stayed unmatched. The CDR3 is 15 amino acids. The V gene's germline CDR1 is SGHNT and CDR2 YYREEE (reference sequence). The DNA of the CDR3 is TGTGCCAGCAGCCAAAGTCCGGGACAGGACTATGGCTACACCTTC. It translates to CASSQSPGQDYGYTF.

CDR3 sequence (DNA): TGTGCCAGCAGTGAAACCCGGACAGTGAACACTGAAGCTTTCTTT. As protein: CASSETRTVNTEAFF. The chain combines TRBV6-1 with TRBJ1-1; D is perhaps TRBD1 (6 bases). The CDR3 runs to 15 residues. Looked up from germline, CDR1 is MNHNS and CDR2 is SASEGT. The V end was cut by 2 bases, the J end by 0 bases, with 10 bases between.

This chain joins TRBV28 and TRBJ2-7; D not certain. V gave up 6 bases and J gave up 1 base, with 7 bases separating them. The CDR3 loop spans 12 amino acids. Germline CDR1 and CDR2: MDHEN and SYDVKM. The CDR3 DNA is TGTGCCAGCAGGTTAGGTTCCTACGAGCAGTACTTC. Its protein is CASRLGSYEQYF.